This T cell receptor (beta chain) stems from a study of T cells in Graves' hyperthyroidism and ophthalmopathy. This clonotype occurred a few times. Its antigen is undetermined. The ends were cut back, 4 bases at V and 7 bases at J, with 16 bases in the middle. Germline V lookup: CDR1 MGHDK, CDR2 SYGVNS. The length of the CDR3 is 14 residues. RNA transcripts yielded amplified TCR beta CDR3 regions. The HTBI primer set served for first-round RT-PCR of the TCR CDR3. TCRdb used MiXCR to reprocess the multiplex PCR reads, holding one entry per CDR3 protein. The data show a few hundred thousand distinct CDR3 sequences, 16% seen once. Study-wide results and limits: From stable hyperthyroidism, ophthalmopathy was separated by a 13 V-J model.

Sequencing used blood. This receptor was identified in a woman between 35 and 50 years old with Graves' ophthalmopathy. This chain uses TRBV25-1 with TRBJ1-2; the D is unclear. The CDR3 protein is CASSVGAQAGGYTF. CDR3 DNA: TGTGCCAGCAGTGTGGGAGCCCAGGCTGGTGGCTACACCTTC.